The 24 T cell receptor beta chains below all came from one sample that was sequenced in a study of cytomegalovirus exposure and HLA in healthy donors. PCR used 60 Vbeta primers and 13 Jbeta primers. Produced via immunoSEQ multiplex PCR; TCRdb's table is partial and in-frame only. Of about 190,000 clones in the sample, 75% to 80% are singletons; the top ten hold approximately 6%. Sequencing was performed on PBMCs. These receptors were collected from a woman aged 30 to 39 in good health and CMV-seropositive.

The rearrangement uses TRBV5-1 and TRBJ2-2; the D is unclear. Germline V gene sequence: CDR1 SGHRS, CDR2 YFSETQ. V was cut by 2 bases and J by 4 bases, with 12 bases left in between. The CDR3 is 15 amino acids. The CDR3 reads CASSLQPSGTGELFF. As DNA, the CDR3 is TGCGCCAGCAGCTTACAACCCTCAGGCACCGGGGAGCTGTTTTTT.

This rearrangement joins TRBV27 to TRBJ1-1, with D perhaps matching TRBD1 (6 bases). This CDR3 spans 11 amino acids. Between the trimmed V and J ends, which lost 7 bases and 8 bases, there was a span of 11 bases. The V gene's germline CDR1 is MNHEY and CDR2 SMNVEV (reference sequence). The CDR3, as DNA: TGTGCCAGCATCCTAGGACAGGAAGCTTTCTTT. Its translation: CASILGQEAFF.

This clone was recorded a few times. J is TRBJ1-2 and V is TRBV29-1; D may be TRBD1 (6 bases). Looked up from germline, CDR1 is SQVTM and CDR2 is ANQGSEA. Trimming pared 5 bases from V and 6 bases from J, leaving 16 bases between. CDR3 size: 13 residues. The CDR3 protein is CSVIDRNYDGYTF. The CDR3 nucleotides are TGCAGCGTTATAGACAGGAACTACGATGGCTACACCTTC.

The J gene is TRBJ2-7, the V gene TRBV28, with 8 positions matching TRBD2. The CDR3 sequence is 16 residues long. Germline assignment: CDR1 MDHEN and CDR2 SYDVKM. The trim removed 3 bases at V and 2 bases at J, leaving 9 bases unmatched. CDR3 sequence: CASSFPRAGDPYEQYF. For the CDR3, the DNA is TGTGCCAGCAGTTTTCCCCGAGCGGGAGACCCCTACGAGCAGTACTTC.

The V call is TRBV6-1, the J call TRBJ1-2; the D gene is possibly TRBD1 (5 bases). Germline V gene lookup returns CDR1 MNHNS and CDR2 SASEGT. Trimming cost V 2 bases and J 10 bases, with 17 bases left between them. This CDR3 contains 14 residues. This CDR3 is CASSEPGPSSDYTF. The DNA for the CDR3 is TGTGCCAGCAGTGAACCAGGGCCCTCCTCCGACTACACCTTC.

This clone was seen a handful of times. This rearrangement joins TRBV7-3 to TRBJ1-1, with TRBD1 matching 7 bases. V gave up 4 bases and J gave up 1 base; unmatched junction bases: 0. Per germline, CDR1 SGHTA and CDR2 FQGTGA. The CDR3 loop spans 13 amino acids. The CDR3 DNA follows: TGTGCCAGCAGCTCAGGGGGGAACACTGAAGCTTTCTTT. Protein sequence: CASSSGGNTEAFF.

The chain uses TRBV29-1 and TRBJ1-1; 7 bases line up with TRBD1. J lost 0 bases, V lost 7 bases, and 8 bases had no gene match. CDR1 and CDR2 (germline): SQVTM, ANQGSEA. CDR3 length equals 14 residues. The CDR3 here is CSGHPQGVNTEAFF. CDR3 coding DNA: TGCAGCGGGCACCCGCAGGGGGTGAACACTGAAGCTTTCTTT.

This rearrangement joins TRBV27 to TRBJ1-2; weak D call: TRBD1 (5 bases). Trimming removed 6 bases at V and 1 base at J, with 9 bases between. Looked up from germline, CDR1 is MNHEY and CDR2 is SMNVEV (reference sequence). The CDR3 is 13 residues long. The CDR3 DNA sequence: TGTGCCAGCAGGCGGGGCCTTAACTATGGCTACACCTTC. Its translation: CASRRGLNYGYTF.

V is TRBV5-1 and J is TRBJ2-1; 11 bases line up with TRBD2. Germline CDR1 is SGHRS and CDR2 is YFSETQ. Trimming cost V 7 bases and J 10 bases; bases outside gene matches: 13. This CDR3 contains 15 residues. CDR3 protein: CASEGKGLAEGEQFF. The DNA of the CDR3 is TGCGCCAGCGAGGGGAAGGGACTAGCGGAAGGAGAGCAGTTCTTC.

The chain has TRBV18 and TRBJ2-4, with TRBD1 identical over 8 bases. The junction had 11 bases not matched to a gene; V was cut back by 6 bases and J by 7 bases. The CDR3 is made up of 15 amino acids. The V gene's germline CDR1 is KGHSH and CDR2 LQKENI. CDR3 region: CASSPTVGTGNIQYF. The CDR3 DNA follows: TGTGCCAGCTCTCCCACCGTGGGGACAGGTAACATTCAGTACTTC.

V is TRBV15 and J is TRBJ1-1; 9 bases map to TRBD1. The germline V gene has CDR1 LNHNV and CDR2 YYDKDF (reference sequence). J gave up 4 bases and V 1 base, and 4 bases lay outside the gene matches. The CDR3 length is 15 residues. The CDR3 spells CATSRGRTGATEAFF. CDR3 bases: TGTGCCACCAGCAGAGGTAGGACAGGGGCCACTGAAGCTTTCTTT.

This clone was counted only a few times. The chain carries TRBV7-2 and TRBJ2-3; D is ambiguous. Trimming left V 3 bases short and J 4 bases short, with 11 bases between. The CDR3 length is 14 residues. Germline lookup yields CDR1 SGHTA and CDR2 FQGNSA. The CDR3 sequence is CASSLRISPDTQYF. CDR3 nucleotides: TGTGCCAGCAGCTTGCGGATTAGCCCAGATACGCAGTATTTT.

Here the CDR3 DNA reads TGTGCCAGCAGCGTAATGGCGGTAGCTAACTATGGCTACACCTTC. This translates into CASSVMAVANYGYTF. The rearrangement links TRBV9 to TRBJ1-2, with D unclear. The CDR3 is made up of 15 amino acids. V was pared by 1 base and J by 0 bases, with 10 bases between. Germline CDR1 SGDLS, CDR2 YYNGEE.

The chain links TRBV27 to TRBJ2-7; the D gene is possibly TRBD2 (6 bases). Germline CDR1 MNHEY, CDR2 SMNVEV (reference sequence). The CDR3 covers 13 residues. V gave up 6 bases and J gave up 3 bases, with 12 bases separating them. CDR3 sequence: CASRGGPGYEQYF. CDR3 nucleotides: TGTGCCAGCAGGGGGGGACCGGGCTACGAGCAGTACTTC.

The chain recombines TRBV13 with TRBJ2-4; TRBD2 matches 8 bases. The germline gives CDR1 PRHDT, CDR2 FYEKMQ (reference sequence). Trimming took 4 bases from V and 13 from J; bases not matched to a gene: 15. The CDR3 contains 15 residues. The CDR3 region has the DNA TGTGCCAGCAGCTACCGGGGGGGTCTCGGGGAAAAACAGTACTTC. It specifies CASSYRGGLGEKQYF.

In this sample, this clone turned up a few times. V is TRBV7-9 and J is TRBJ1-2; TRBD1 matches 7 bases. Germline V gene lookup returns CDR1 SEHNR and CDR2 FQNEAQ (reference sequence). V lost 7 bases and J lost 3; bases outside the gene matches: 5. There are 13 residues in the CDR3. The CDR3 nucleotides are TGTGCCAGCATTGACAGGGTTGACTATGGCTACACCTTC. Translating it yields CASIDRVDYGYTF.

The rearrangement links TRBV28 to TRBJ2-7; 8 nucleotides match TRBD1. CDR3 length: 15 residues. Germline assignment: CDR1 MDHEN and CDR2 SYDVKM. V lost 6 bases to trimming and J lost 4 bases; unmatched junction nucleotides: 11. CDR3 in DNA: TGTGCCAGCAGCCCCGGGACAGGTAAAGGGTACGAGCAGTACTTC. This translates into CASSPGTGKGYEQYF.

This clone was seen just once. V gene TRBV9 combines with J gene TRBJ2-3; D may be TRBD2 (5 bases). Germline CDR1 reads SGDLS; CDR2 reads YYNGEE. The ends were cut back, 4 bases at V and 2 bases at J, with 8 bases in the middle. CDR3 length: 13 residues. The CDR3 here is CASSPGYTDTQYF. The CDR3 coding sequence is TGTGCCAGCAGCCCGGGGTACACAGATACGCAGTATTTT.

The J gene is TRBJ2-1, the V gene TRBV5-6, with 9 bases identical to TRBD1. The CDR3 sequence is 16 residues long. The germline V gene has CDR1 SGHDT and CDR2 YYEEEE. The ends lost 4 bases at V and 0 bases at J; junction bases unmatched: 5. The CDR3 reads CASSAGQGFSYNEQFF. As DNA, the CDR3 is TGTGCCAGCAGCGCGGGACAGGGATTCTCCTACAATGAGCAGTTCTTC.

The chain combines TRBV11-2 with TRBJ1-1; D remains unclear. Trimming pared 1 base from V and 6 bases from J, leaving 9 bases between. The CDR3 runs 13 residues. Germline CDR1 is SGHAT and CDR2 is FQNNGV. The DNA for the CDR3 is TGTGCCAGCAGCTTAGGCCCCACGGCTGAAGCTTTCTTT. Protein sequence: CASSLGPTAEAFF.

The rearrangement uses TRBV5-4 and TRBJ1-1; 8 nucleotides align to TRBD1. Germline V gene lookup returns CDR1 SGHNT and CDR2 YYREEE (reference sequence). V trimming: 3 bases; J trimming: 5 bases; junction bases outside the gene matches: 12. This CDR3 has 16 residues. The CDR3 spells CASSSWVRTGRTEAFF. As DNA, the CDR3 is TGTGCCAGCAGCTCCTGGGTCCGGACAGGGCGGACTGAAGCTTTCTTT.

V gene TRBV4-3 combines with J gene TRBJ1-6; 7 nucleotides match TRBD1. CDR3 size: 15 residues. V trimming: 4 bases; J trimming: 10 bases; junction bases outside the gene matches: 10. Germline V gene sequence: CDR1 LGHNA, CDR2 YSLEER. Here the CDR3 DNA reads TGCGCCAGCAGCCCCAGACAGGGCGGCAACTCACCCCTCCACTTT. Protein: CASSPRQGGNSPLHF.

V usage is TRBV19 and J usage is TRBJ2-7; 8 bases fit TRBD1. V trimming: 7 bases; J trimming: 6 bases; junction bases outside the gene matches: 11. Germline CDR1 reads LNHDA; CDR2 reads SQIVND (reference sequence). The CDR3 is 14 residues long. The CDR3: CASIDGQGASEQYF. CDR3 bases: TGTGCCAGTATCGATGGACAGGGAGCCTCCGAGCAGTACTTC.

This clone has only a few counts. This sequence joins TRBV6-5 and TRBJ2-1; D ambiguous. The V gene lost 8 bases and the J gene lost 6 bases, with 8 bases spanning the gap. Germline V gene lookup returns CDR1 MNHEY and CDR2 SVGAGI. The CDR3 covers 11 residues. The CDR3, as DNA: TGTGCCAGCGGTCCCAGCAATGAGCAGTTCTTC. Translating gives CASGPSNEQFF.